This T cell receptor (beta chain) was documented in a study of siplizumab effects on memory and regulatory T cells. Per sample, around 92,000 TCR templates underwent assay. Measured with immunoSEQ multiplex PCR; TCRdb has only the in-frame clones, and not every one. The repertoire holds under 140,000 clones, with roughly 92% as singletons. The CDR3 has 15 residues. V lost 2 bases, J lost 2 bases, and 2 bases stayed unmatched. Per the germline V gene, CDR1 is SGHKS and CDR2 is YYEKEE (reference sequence). Study-wide points: The mapping of alloreactive clones to unstimulated subsets covered only a minor fraction of them.

This clone was detected only once. Its target is not known. Sample: CD4+ T cells sorted from blood. The V call is TRBV5-5, the J call TRBJ2-7; 12 nucleotides agree with TRBD2. The TCR comes from a human donor in good health. CDR3 in DNA: TGTGCCAGCAGCTTTGGACTAGCGGGAACCTACGAGCAGTACTTC. Its translation: CASSFGLAGTYEQYF.